This record looks at one T cell receptor beta chain sequence and its context. The CDR3 contains 15 residues. CDR1 SGHRS and CDR2 YFSETQ come from the germline V gene. V lost 0 bases and J lost 3, with 13 bases in between. The data derive from a study of CD8+ T cells in alopecia areata. In the study overall: Treated patients swallowed 5 to 10 mg of oral tofacitinib twice daily. Percentage of affected scalp area was the basis on which treated patients' severity was scored.

Sample treatment: oral pan-JAK inhibitor, 5-10 mg twice daily. Collection of lesional scalp punch biopsies and peripheral blood was performed in alopecia areata patients. It was from PBMCs that CD4+ and CD8+ T cells were sorted. Reverse transcription of extracted RNA yielded cDNA, which provided the sequencing template. Generated by immunoSEQ multiplex PCR, the TCRdb table keeps only in-frame clones and is missing some. The table has 200,000 to 250,000 clones, less than 75% seen once. This sequence joins TRBV5-1 and TRBJ2-7, with D possibly being TRBD2 (6 bases). The source is a human donor with alopecia areata. The starting material was CD4+ T cells sorted from blood, obtained at week 4, from a patient treated with tofacitinib. CDR3 amino acids: CASSLGGTQRYEQYF. CDR3 bases: TGCGCCAGCAGCTTGGGAGGGACTCAACGCTACGAGCAGTACTTC.